This passage covers 4 T cell receptor beta chains from one sample sequenced in a study of blood T cells in healthy people across ages. With a J-beta primer mix and a sample-barcoded 5' primer, a second PCR ran about 6 to 11 cycles. In TCRdb, the 5' RACE reads were re-called with MiXCR into one record per CDR3 protein. The data contain about 1.4 million distinct CDR3 sequences, 59% of them seen just once; the ten biggest clones take up 6.7%. The sequencing input was blood. Receptors were obtained from a man aged 18 to 30 in good health.

The gene calls are TRBV2 and TRBJ2-1, with 7 bases that match TRBD2. V trimming: 4 bases; J trimming: 6 bases; junction bases outside the gene matches: 12. Germline V gives CDR1 SNHLY, CDR2 FYNNEI. The CDR3 contains 16 residues. The CDR3 spells CASSVRLAPEGNEQFF. CDR3 nucleotides: TGTGCCAGCAGTGTGCGACTAGCCCCCGAAGGCAATGAGCAGTTCTTC.

The chain is built from TRBV6-5 and TRBJ2-6; D may be TRBD1 (6 bases). CDR1 MNHEY and CDR2 SVGAGI come from the germline V gene. The length of the CDR3 is 16 residues. The V end lost 5 bases, the J end lost 0 bases, and 11 bases lay between the germline ends. The CDR3 reads CASSPGQASGANVLTF. For the CDR3, the DNA is TGTGCCAGCAGTCCGGGACAAGCCTCTGGGGCCAACGTCCTGACTTTC.

The chain has TRBV12-3 or TRBV12-4 and TRBJ2-5; possibly TRBD1 for D (6 bases). V was clipped by 6 bases and J by 2 bases, with 16 bases between them. The CDR3 contains 15 residues. This CDR3 is CASRKAGTPQETQYF. CDR3 in DNA: TGTGCCAGCAGAAAAGCCGGGACACCACAAGAGACCCAGTACTTC.

The V gene is TRBV6-1, the J gene TRBJ2-5, with 8 bases fitting TRBD1. The V segment lost 9 bases and the J segment 3 bases; nucleotides outside the gene matches: 6. The CDR3 spans 13 residues. The V gene's germline CDR1 is MNHNS and CDR2 SASEGT. The CDR3 is CASLNRGKETQYF. For the CDR3, the DNA is TGTGCCAGTTTAAACAGGGGGAAAGAGACCCAGTACTTC.